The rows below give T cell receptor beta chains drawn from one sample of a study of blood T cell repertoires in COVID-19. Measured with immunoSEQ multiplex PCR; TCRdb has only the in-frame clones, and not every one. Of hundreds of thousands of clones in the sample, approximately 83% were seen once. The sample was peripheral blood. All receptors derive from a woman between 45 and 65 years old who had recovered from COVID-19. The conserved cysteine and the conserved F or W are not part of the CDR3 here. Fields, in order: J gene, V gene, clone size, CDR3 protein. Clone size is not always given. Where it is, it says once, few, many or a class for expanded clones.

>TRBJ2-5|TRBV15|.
ATSRGLQMKSAKETQY
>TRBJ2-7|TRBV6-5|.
ASKAGDRYEQY
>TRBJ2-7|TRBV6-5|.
ASTRPRQGEQY
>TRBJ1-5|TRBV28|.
ASSLLDRDNQPQH
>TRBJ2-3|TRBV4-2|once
ASSRTSGSGTDTQY
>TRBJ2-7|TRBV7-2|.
ASSQGGGTNYEQY
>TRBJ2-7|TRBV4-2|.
ASSQSAGTSGYEQY
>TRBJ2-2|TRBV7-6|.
ASSPGLAGATNTGELF
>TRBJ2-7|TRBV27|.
ASSERGGEQY
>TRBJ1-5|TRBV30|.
AWSGVAGNSNQPQH
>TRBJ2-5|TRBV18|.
ASSPGLAGAGVRTQY
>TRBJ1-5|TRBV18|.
ASSLKAVYQPQH
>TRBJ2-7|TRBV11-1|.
ASSPGQGMLYEQY
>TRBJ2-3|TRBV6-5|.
ASSLPGADTQY
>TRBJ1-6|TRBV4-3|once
ASSQGNSLYNSPLH
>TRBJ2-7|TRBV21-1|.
ASKQGTPYEQY
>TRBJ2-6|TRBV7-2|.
ASSLQGAGANVLT
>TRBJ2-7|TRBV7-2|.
ASSSSGLVPNYEQY
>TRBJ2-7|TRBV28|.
ASLSTGNYEQY
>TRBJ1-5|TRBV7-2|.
ASSLVGAGNQPQH
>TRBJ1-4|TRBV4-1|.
ASSQDEQALYKLF
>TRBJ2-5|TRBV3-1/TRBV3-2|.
ASSQEGGGLAGSRETQY
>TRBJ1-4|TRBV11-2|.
ASGDASLNEKLF
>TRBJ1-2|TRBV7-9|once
ASSPGDRAGGYT
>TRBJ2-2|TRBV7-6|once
ASSLVAGGNTGELF
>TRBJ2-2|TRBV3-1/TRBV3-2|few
ASRREVAGVYTGELF